These 25 T cell receptor beta chains share one sample of origin, sequenced in a study of blood T cells in healthy people across ages. The authors ran a second PCR of roughly 6 to 12 cycles using a sample-barcoded 5' primer and a J-beta primer mix. TCRdb called the 5' RACE reads again in MiXCR, with one record for every CDR3 protein. The table includes approximately 670,000 distinct CDR3 sequences, roughly two fifths detected once. The sample comprised blood. The receptors were sampled from an elderly man in good health.

This clonotype was seen more than once but under ten times. The chain carries TRBV4-1 and TRBJ2-6, with D possibly being TRBD2 (5 bases). Trimming removed 3 bases from V and 2 bases from J, with 23 bases in between. Germline V gene data show CDR1 as MGHRA and CDR2 as YSYEKL. CDR3 length: 20 amino acids. The CDR3 loop reads CASSHQTGPKLRAGANVLTF. Written as DNA, the CDR3 is TGCGCCAGCAGCCATCAGACCGGGCCCAAACTGAGGGCTGGGGCCAACGTCCTGACTTTC.

This chain uses TRBV7-2 with TRBJ2-5, with no clear D. V dropped 4 bases and J dropped 1 base, with 19 bases sitting between them. The CDR3 covers 17 residues. The germline V gene has CDR1 SGHTA and CDR2 FQGNSA. CDR3 region: CASSSSSPFSSQETQYF. The CDR3 DNA is TGTGCCAGCAGCTCGAGCTCCCCCTTCAGTTCCCAAGAGACCCAGTACTTC.

The CDR3 coding sequence is TGCAGTGCTAGAGATCCCAGGATCTACAATGAGCAGTTCTTC. It is translated as CSARDPRIYNEQFF. V is TRBV20-1 and J is TRBJ2-1; no reliable D call. V was trimmed by 0 bases and J by 3 bases, leaving 9 bases between them. The CDR3 has 14 residues. CDR1 and CDR2 (germline): DFQATT, SNEGSKA (reference sequence).

This chain links TRBV6-5 with TRBJ1-2; 9 nucleotides agree with TRBD1. The V gene end was trimmed by 6 bases and the J gene end by 8 bases; junction bases not matched to a gene: 10. The CDR3 is 14 amino acids. Germline assignment: CDR1 MNHEY and CDR2 SVGAGI. CDR3 amino acids: CASRTTGGSRGYTF. CDR3 sequence (DNA): TGTGCCAGCAGGACCACAGGGGGCTCTCGCGGCTACACCTTC.

A few counts support this clonotype. The V and J genes are TRBV7-7 and TRBJ2-6; 9 nucleotides match TRBD1. The CDR3 covers 17 residues. Germline lookup yields CDR1 SSHAT and CDR2 FNYEAQ (reference sequence). V was pared by 5 bases and J by 0 bases, with 5 bases of the junction left unmatched. In DNA form, the CDR3 reads TGTGCCAGCAGCCCCGGGACAGGGAGCTCTGGGGCCAACGTCCTGACTTTC. Translating it yields CASSPGTGSSGANVLTF.

The chain joins TRBV6-2 or TRBV6-3 to TRBJ2-3; no definite D call. The ends were cut back, 0 bases at V and 3 bases at J, with 13 bases in the middle. The length of the CDR3 is 16 residues. Germline loops: CDR1 MNHEY, CDR2 SVGEGT. CDR3 in DNA: TGTGCCAGCAGTTACTCGTTGGGTCCGACAACAGATACGCAGTATTTT. Its translation: CASSYSLGPTTDTQYF.

This clonotype was seen once. A much bigger clone sits one base away, suggesting this may be a read error. This chain connects TRBV7-2 to TRBJ1-2; maybe TRBD1 (6 bases). V lost 5 bases and J lost 3, with 16 bases in between. Looked up from germline, CDR1 is SGHTA and CDR2 is FQGNSA. The CDR3 length is 15 residues. For the CDR3, the DNA is TGTGCCAGCAGCGCTAGAGGGGGACATTACTATGGCTACACCTTC. Protein: CASSARGGHYYGYTF.

This clonotype was recorded only once. The V call is TRBV20-1, the J call TRBJ2-5; TRBD2 might be the D (5 bases). The better agreement between TRBJ2-7 and the DNA end casts doubt on the J call. The CDR3 length is 14 residues. CDR1 DFQATT and CDR2 SNEGSKA come from the germline V gene (reference sequence). The CDR3: CSARDWDKVDEQYF. Here the CDR3 DNA reads TGCAGTGCTAGGGACTGGGATAAGGTAGACGAGCAGTACTTC.

This clonotype was observed a few times. The rearrangement links TRBV3-1 to TRBJ1-5; D is unresolved. Germline loops: CDR1 LGHDT, CDR2 YNNKEL (reference sequence). V was pared by 0 bases and J by 5 bases, with 11 bases between. The CDR3 is 15 amino acids. The chain's CDR3 is CASSQDANRDQPQHF. The CDR3 DNA reads as TGTGCCAGCAGCCAAGATGCGAACAGAGATCAGCCCCAGCATTTT.

This clonotype showed up just once. Germline and junction disagree at one end, which may indicate a read error. The J gene is TRBJ1-2, the V gene TRBV4-3; no clear D. Per the germline V gene, CDR1 is LGHNA and CDR2 is YSLEER. The CDR3 is 16 residues long. CDR3 DNA: TGCGACAGCAGCGATGAAGATGGGCAGACTAACTATGGCTACACCTTC. It encodes CDSSDEDGQTNYGYTF.

This clonotype was recorded once. Just one base apart from a much larger clone, this may be a read error. V usage is TRBV10-1 and J usage is TRBJ2-4; 7 nucleotides match TRBD2. TRBJ2-7 explains the end of the DNA better; the J call may be wrong. The CDR3 is 16 amino acids. Per germline, CDR1 WNHNN and CDR2 SYGVQD (reference sequence). CDR3 residues: CASSESFNGRTYEQYF. The DNA for the CDR3 is TGCGCCAGCAGTGAGTCGTTTAACGGGAGGACCTACGAGCAGTACTTC.

This chain joins TRBV6-2 or TRBV6-3 and TRBJ2-3, with 7 nucleotides matching TRBD1. The junction had 8 bases not matched to a gene; V was cut back by 2 bases and J by 0 bases. This CDR3 contains 17 residues. Germline V lookup: CDR1 MNHEY, CDR2 SVGEGT. The CDR3, as DNA: TGTGCCAGCAGTTACCCACGGACAGGACGAAGCACAGATACGCAGTATTTT. It encodes CASSYPRTGRSTDTQYF.

A few counts support this clonotype. This chain uses TRBV12-3 or TRBV12-4 with TRBJ1-6; maybe TRBD1 (5 bases). Trimming shortened V by 6 bases and J by 6 bases, and 9 bases separated the two germline ends. There are 13 residues in the CDR3. CDR3 protein: CASRARGNSPLHF. CDR3 DNA: TGTGCCAGCAGGGCGAGGGGTAATTCACCCCTCCACTTT.

The V gene is TRBV20-1, the J gene TRBJ2-1; 8 nucleotides agree with TRBD2. CDR3 length equals 14 residues. J was trimmed by 5 bases and V by 7 bases; bases with no gene match: 10. Germline CDR1 reads DFQATT; CDR2 reads SNEGSKA (reference sequence). CDR3 coding DNA: TGCAGTGGCCGGGGGGGAGTTTGGGACAATGAGCAGTTCTTC. Protein product: CSGRGGVWDNEQFF.

At least ten counts were recorded for this clonotype. This sequence joins TRBV29-1 and TRBJ2-1; 8 bases are shared with TRBD2. Germline CDR1 and CDR2: SQVTM and ANQGSEA. J lost 9 bases, V lost 6 bases, and 13 bases had no gene match. CDR3 length equals 14 residues. The CDR3 DNA reads TGCAGCGTGTATTCCGGGACTAGATTGGGTGAGCAGTTCTTC. This gives the protein CSVYSGTRLGEQFF.

This clonotype was seen many times. At one boundary the junction diverges from the germline segment, which might be a read error. The chain joins TRBV4-2 to TRBJ2-4; unclear D gene. There are 16 residues in the CDR3. In germline, CDR1 is LGHNA, CDR2 YNFKEQ. CDR3 loop: CASSQDGSPSSPRQYF. CDR3 DNA sequence: TGTGCCAGCAGTCAAGACGGGTCCCCAAGCAGTCCCCGACAGTACTTC.

This rearrangement joins TRBV4-2 to TRBJ2-7; tentatively, D is TRBD2 (5 bases). CDR1 is LGHNA and CDR2 is YNFKEQ in the germline V gene. Trimming cost V 1 base and J 1 base, with 11 bases left between them. This CDR3 is built from 15 residues. CDR3 nucleotide sequence: TGTGCCAGCAGCCAAGGAGGGCCTTCTTCCTACGAGCAGTACTTC. This sequence encodes CASSQGGPSSYEQYF.

On this clonotype: A much larger clone lies one base from this, so it may be a read error. The chain is built from TRBV5-6 and TRBJ2-7; a possible D gene is TRBD1 (6 bases). V was cut by 0 bases and J by 7 bases, with 14 bases left in between. The CDR3 is 14 residues long. CDR1 and CDR2 from the germline V gene are SGHDT and YYEEEE. CDR3 DNA: TGTGCCAGCAGCTTGGGCGAGAGGGACAATGAGCAGTACTTC. Translating it yields CASSLGERDNEQYF.

This clonotype appeared a single time. The rearrangement links TRBV12-3 or TRBV12-4 to TRBJ2-3; 14 nucleotides match TRBD2. V shed 6 bases, J shed 4 bases, and the junction held 9 bases outside the gene matches. The CDR3 runs to 17 residues. For the CDR3, the DNA is TGTGCCAGCAGAGGACTAGCGGGGGGAGGTGGCGCAGATACGCAGTATTTT. The encoded protein is CASRGLAGGGGADTQYF.

The genes are TRBV7-6 and TRBJ2-5, with D maybe TRBD1 (5 bases). Judging by the DNA end, TRBJ2-7 fits better; the J call may be wrong. The CDR3 is 13 amino acids. Germline CDR1 reads SGHVS; CDR2 reads FNYEAQ. For the CDR3, the DNA is TGTGCCAGCAGCTTAAACGGCAGGGTCGAGCAGTACTTC. This encodes CASSLNGRVEQYF.

Many counts were recorded for this clonotype. Its ends do not fully match the called genes, so a read error is possible. V and J are TRBV7-2 and TRBJ2-3; D gene ambiguous. The CDR3 loop spans 13 amino acids. Germline V gene sequence: CDR1 SGHTA, CDR2 FQGNSA. The CDR3 reads CASSIASTDTQYF. The CDR3, as DNA: TGTGCCAGCAGCATAGCCTCCACAGATACGCAGTATTTT.

The chain joins TRBV6-1 to TRBJ2-7; D is perhaps TRBD1 or TRBD2 (5 bases each). This CDR3 is built from 14 residues. With 2 bases removed from V and 0 bases from J, the gap between germline ends came to 8 bases. Per germline, CDR1 MNHNS and CDR2 SASEGT. The CDR3 is CASSERDGSYEQYF. CDR3 nucleotides: TGTGCCAGCAGTGAACGGGACGGCTCCTACGAGCAGTACTTC.

This clonotype was counted between two and nine times. The chain recombines TRBV27 with TRBJ2-7; D is perhaps TRBD1 or TRBD2 (5 bases each). The CDR3 runs to 13 residues. Germline V lookup: CDR1 MNHEY, CDR2 SMNVEV (reference sequence). Trimming left V 5 bases short and J 3 bases short, with 11 bases between. Here the CDR3 reads CASSLRDGYEQYF. CDR3 DNA: TGTGCCAGCAGTCTCCGGGACGGCTACGAGCAGTACTTC.

This rearrangement joins TRBV6-2 or TRBV6-3 to TRBJ2-1, with D maybe TRBD2 (6 bases). Trimming removed 7 bases from V and 6 bases from J, with 16 bases in between. CDR3 length equals 14 residues. Germline CDR1 is MNHEY and CDR2 is SVGEGT. Here the CDR3 DNA reads TGTGCCAGCATCTTCGGGAGTGGCTCCAATGAGCAGTTCTTC. It yields the protein CASIFGSGSNEQFF.

This clonotype has a count of ten or more. V and J are TRBV6-2 or TRBV6-3 and TRBJ2-7; D unclear. The ends were cut back, 7 bases at V and 2 bases at J, with 18 bases in the middle. CDR1 and CDR2 from the germline V gene are MNHEY and SVGEGT. The CDR3 is 15 residues long. CDR3 region: CASTKERLSTYEQYF. The CDR3 DNA reads as TGTGCCAGCACCAAGGAGCGTTTAAGTACCTACGAGCAGTACTTC.